The 29 T cell receptor beta chains below all came from one sample that was sequenced in a study of molecular identifiers for immune sequencing clone quantification. Each CDR3 protein is one row after TCRdb ran MiXCR on the PCR reads. The table records more than 60,000 distinct CDR3 sequences, about a sixth of them present only once. Sequencing input: naive CD8+ T cells from blood, with Jurkat cell RNA spiked in. Subset meaning: FACS-sorted CD8+CD4-CCR7+CD45RA+ naive T cells. Receptor source: a human donor in good health. Some libraries in this study had Jurkat cell RNA spiked in.

A word on this clonotype: A much larger clonotype is one base distant, so this may be a read error. Here the CDR3 omits its conserved ending phenylalanine or tryptophan, so a read error is the likely source. The gene calls are TRBV7-9 and TRBJ1-1; 7 bases line up with TRBD1. The CDR3 runs 14 residues. The J segment lost 2 bases and the V segment lost 5 bases, leaving 5 bases of the junction unmatched. CDR1 and CDR2 from the germline V gene are SEHNR and FQNEAQ (reference sequence). CDR3 sequence reads: CASSLQGLNTEAFI. CDR3 sequence (DNA): TGTGCCAGCAGCCTACAGGGGTTAAACACTGAAGCTTTCATT.

This rearrangement joins TRBV12-3 or TRBV12-4 to TRBJ2-7, with 7 bases identical to TRBD2. J was trimmed by 3 bases and V by 5 bases; bases with no gene match: 10. The CDR3 contains 15 residues. In nucleotides, the CDR3 is TGTGCCAGCAGTCACGTCTGGAGCGGGGACTACGAGCAGTACTTC. Its translation: CASSHVWSGDYEQYF.

In its sample, this clonotype was seen many times. This chain links TRBV11-2 with TRBJ2-1, with 14 bases identical to TRBD2. V lost 4 bases, J lost 8 bases, and 4 bases stayed unmatched. The CDR3 has 15 residues. Germline V CDR1 and CDR2: SGHAT, FQNNGV. The CDR3 sequence is CASSSTSGRADEQFF. As DNA, the CDR3 is TGTGCCAGCAGCTCGACTAGCGGGAGGGCCGATGAGCAGTTCTTC.

This clonotype was observed many times. The chain is built from TRBV19 and TRBJ2-2, with D possibly being TRBD1 or TRBD2 (5 bases each). Germline-derived CDR1 and CDR2 are LNHDA and SQIVND (reference sequence). The CDR3 is 16 residues long. V lost 6 bases, J lost 1 base, and 15 bases lay in between. CDR3 bases: TGTGCCAGTAGATTGAGGGGCTACCTGAACACCGGGGAGCTGTTTTTT. The encoded protein is CASRLRGYLNTGELFF.

This clonotype was counted a few times. The chain links TRBV6-5 to TRBJ2-2; D gene uncertain. V was trimmed by 0 bases and J by 4 bases, leaving 3 bases between them. Looked up from germline, CDR1 is MNHEY and CDR2 is SVGAGI. The CDR3 extends over 13 amino acids. The CDR3 protein is CASSYSGTGELFF. CDR3 nucleotide sequence: TGTGCCAGCAGTTACTCAGGCACCGGGGAGCTGTTTTTT.

The table lists this clonotype with many counts. This sequence joins TRBV13 and TRBJ2-7, with TRBD1 matching over 12 bases. V lost 5 bases and J lost 4; bases outside the gene matches: 15. This CDR3 is built from 18 residues. Germline lookup yields CDR1 PRHDT and CDR2 FYEKMQ (reference sequence). CDR3 residues: CASSHLGTGGPGVYEQYF. The CDR3 bases are TGTGCCAGCAGCCACTTAGGGACAGGGGGCCCCGGGGTGTACGAGCAGTACTTC.

Many counts were recorded for this clonotype. The chain has TRBV6-2 or TRBV6-3 and TRBJ1-1, with D possibly being TRBD1 (5 bases). CDR1 is MNHEY, CDR2 SVGEGT, per germline. This CDR3 has 14 residues. Trimming took off 7 bases at V and 4 bases at J, with 16 bases between the two ends. The CDR3 nucleotides are TGTGCCAGCACCGAGCAGGGAGGGGTCACTGAAGCTTTCTTT. Translated, it gives CASTEQGGVTEAFF.

This sequence joins TRBV7-9 and TRBJ2-1, with TRBD2 matching 7 bases. Germline V gene data show CDR1 as SEHNR and CDR2 as FQNEAQ (reference sequence). The CDR3 is 15 residues long. V gave up 4 bases and J gave up 2 bases; unmatched junction bases: 5. The CDR3 sequence: CASSYRDYPYNEQFF. The CDR3, as DNA: TGTGCCAGCAGCTACCGGGACTATCCCTACAATGAGCAGTTCTTC.

Comment on this clonotype: It is likely a read error, because the conserved phenylalanine at the end of the CDR3 is missing. The chain is built from TRBV4-1 and TRBJ2-2; TRBD1 agrees at 7 bases. Looked up from germline, CDR1 is MGHRA and CDR2 is YSYEKL. This CDR3 contains 14 residues. The CDR3: CAGSQGVPTGELFL. The CDR3 DNA reads TGCGCCGGCAGCCAGGGGGTCCCCACCGGGGAGCTGTTTCTT.

About this clonotype: A much larger clone lies a single base off, so this may be a read error. The final CDR3 position lacks the conserved phenylalanine or tryptophan, pointing to a likely read error. The V and J genes are TRBV29-1 and TRBJ2-7; D is unresolved. Between the trimmed V and J ends, which lost 4 bases and 7 bases, there was a span of 14 bases. This CDR3 region has 12 residues. Looked up from germline, CDR1 is SQVTM and CDR2 is ANQGSEA. CDR3 amino acids: CSVVSLHREQYS. The DNA for the CDR3 is TGCAGCGTTGTAAGTCTTCATCGGGAGCAGTACTCC.

This clonotype was detected ten times or more. For the CDR3, the DNA is TGCGCCAGCAGCCCCACTTGGGCCGATGCGAGAGGCTACACCTTC. Protein: CASSPTWADARGYTF. The J gene is TRBJ1-2, the V gene TRBV4-3; D remains unclear. Germline V gene sequence: CDR1 LGHNA, CDR2 YSLEER. V shed 4 bases and J shed 8 bases, with 20 bases lying between them. The CDR3 contains 15 residues.

Concerning this clonotype itself: Just one base apart from a much larger clone, this may be a read error. The V and J genes are TRBV13 and TRBJ1-1; D gene uncertain. CDR3 length: 11 amino acids. Germline CDR1 reads PRHDT; CDR2 reads FYEKMQ (reference sequence). Between the trimmed V and J ends, which lost 2 bases and 7 bases, there was a span of 5 bases. CDR3 in amino acids: CASSLNDEAFF. The CDR3 DNA reads as TGTGCCAGCAGCTTAAATGATGAAGCTTTCTTT.

This clonotype was found many times. The chain uses TRBV12-5 and TRBJ2-7; 8 positions agree with TRBD1. CDR3 size: 14 residues. CDR1 is LGHNT and CDR2 is FRNRAP in the germline V gene. The V gene end was trimmed by 3 bases and the J gene end by 1 base; junction bases not matched to a gene: 2. Here the CDR3 reads CASGLDRGSYEQYF. As DNA, the CDR3 is TGTGCTAGTGGTTTAGACAGGGGTTCCTACGAGCAGTACTTC.

This clonotype was detected many times. The chain uses TRBV20-1 and TRBJ2-3; TRBD2 agrees at 7 bases. V gave up 3 bases and J gave up 2 bases; unmatched junction bases: 11. The CDR3 is made up of 16 amino acids. Germline V gene sequence: CDR1 DFQATT, CDR2 SNEGSKA (reference sequence). In DNA, the CDR3 is TGCAGTGCTAGCCCCCGGGAGGCGGCGGCCACAGATACGCAGTATTTT. It encodes CSASPREAAATDTQYF.

Turning to this clonotype: A read error may explain this, as a much larger clone is one base away. The rearrangement joins TRBV2 to TRBJ2-7; D not certain. The germline V gene encodes CDR1 SNHLY and CDR2 FYNNEI. The CDR3 contains 11 residues. Trimming cost V 9 bases and J 8 bases, with 14 bases left between them. The CDR3 DNA sequence: TGTGCCAGTGGCCCTCCCCTCAAGCAGTACTTC. Its translation is CASGPPLKQYF.

Ten or more counts support this clonotype. This chain uses TRBV7-8 with TRBJ2-2; a weak D match, TRBD2 (6 bases). Per germline, CDR1 SGHVS and CDR2 FQNEAQ. V dropped 3 bases and J dropped 6 bases, with 14 bases sitting between them. This CDR3 spans 15 amino acids. CDR3 in DNA: TGTGCCAGCAGCTTCTTTGCGGGGCGAGCCGGGGAGCTGTTTTTT. The encoded protein is CASSFFAGRAGELFF.

This clonotype was observed a single time. The chain couples TRBV15 to TRBJ2-7; D perhaps matches TRBD1 (6 bases). Germline loops: CDR1 LNHNV, CDR2 YYDKDF (reference sequence). V was pared by 8 bases and J by 2 bases, with 16 bases between. CDR3 size: 14 residues. The CDR3 region is CATGNRVSPYEQYF. The CDR3 DNA is TGTGCCACCGGAAACAGGGTCTCCCCCTACGAGCAGTACTTC. Looking up the rest from reference TRBV15 and TRBJ2-7 gives the full variable domain: DAMVIQNPRYQVTQFGKPVTLSCSQTLNHNVMYWYQQKSSQAPKLLFHYYDKDFNNEADTPDNFQSRRPNTSFCFLDIRSPGLGDTAMYLCATGNRVSPYEQYFGPGTRLTVT.

The rearrangement links TRBV29-1 to TRBJ2-7, with D perhaps TRBD1 or TRBD2 (6 bases each). This CDR3 contains 13 residues. Between the trimmed V and J ends, which lost 7 bases and 5 bases, there was a span of 18 bases. The germline CDR1 and CDR2 sequences are SQVTM and ANQGSEA. CDR3 DNA: TGCAGCGCAGGAGAGGGGGGTAGCCACGAGCAGTACTTC. It translates to CSAGEGGSHEQYF.

In this sample, this clonotype turned up many times. V and J are TRBV28 and TRBJ2-3; D possibly corresponds to TRBD2 (5 bases). Germline V gene lookup returns CDR1 MDHEN and CDR2 SYDVKM. CDR3 length: 15 residues. The V and J ends lost 7 bases and 3 bases respectively, with 17 bases between them. The CDR3 DNA is TGTGCCAGCAATCACCTCCCCGGGGAGACAGATACGCAGTATTTT. Translation: CASNHLPGETDTQYF.

In the case of this clonotype: A clone one base away is much larger, so this may be a read error. The chain is built from TRBV19 and TRBJ2-3; TRBD1 matches 11 bases. This CDR3 region has 16 residues. CDR1 and CDR2 (germline): LNHDA, SQIVND (reference sequence). CDR3 region: CASSMGWTGGTDTRYF. CDR3 nucleotides: TGTGCCAGTAGTATGGGGTGGACAGGGGGCACAGATACGCGGTATTTT. Complete variable domain (other parts from reference TRBV19 and TRBJ2-3): DGGITQSPKYLFRKEGQNVTLSCEQNLNHDAMYWYRQDPGQGLRLIYYSQIVNDFQKGDIAEGYSVSREKKESFPLTVTSAQKNPTAFYLCASSMGWTGGTDTRYFGPGTRLTVL.

At least ten counts were recorded for this clonotype. V gene TRBV20-1 combines with J gene TRBJ2-3, with 9 bases identical to TRBD2. The J segment lost 1 base and the V segment lost 0 bases, leaving 5 bases of the junction unmatched. This CDR3 spans 16 amino acids. The V gene's germline CDR1 is DFQATT and CDR2 SNEGSKA (reference sequence). In DNA form, the CDR3 reads TGCAGTGCTAGAGATTGGGTAGCGGGGGGCACAGATACGCAGTATTTT. This translates into CSARDWVAGGTDTQYF.

Many counts were recorded for this clonotype. The chain uses TRBV20-1 and TRBJ2-1; 10 bases align to TRBD2. The germline gives CDR1 DFQATT, CDR2 SNEGSKA (reference sequence). This CDR3 region has 16 residues. Trimming removed 0 bases from V and 2 bases from J; junction bases left unmatched: 4. DNA for the CDR3: TGCAGTGCTAGAGAAACTAGCGGGATCCCCTACAATGAGCAGTTCTTC. Protein: CSARETSGIPYNEQFF.

This clonotype was observed many times. The chain couples TRBV4-1 to TRBJ2-7, with 14 bases fitting TRBD2. CDR3 size: 17 residues. CDR1 and CDR2 (germline): MGHRA, YSYEKL. J was trimmed by 4 bases and V by 3 bases; bases with no gene match: 8. Here the CDR3 reads CASSHSPGTSGSYEQYF. CDR3 coding DNA: TGCGCCAGCAGCCATAGCCCCGGGACTAGCGGGAGTTACGAGCAGTACTTC.

This clonotype was found many times. The genes are TRBV7-6 and TRBJ2-7, with 7 bases fitting TRBD1. The CDR3 runs to 15 residues. Germline CDR1 and CDR2: SGHVS and FNYEAQ. With 1 base clipped from V and 7 bases from J, the junction kept 10 bases outside the gene matches. The CDR3 reads CASSLGERGQGEQYF. For the CDR3, the DNA is TGTGCCAGCAGCTTAGGGGAGAGGGGGCAAGGGGAGCAGTACTTC.

This clonotype was counted ten times or more. The gene calls are TRBV27 and TRBJ2-7; D remains ambiguous. V was cut by 5 bases and J by 2 bases, with 7 bases left in between. Germline V CDR1 and CDR2: MNHEY, SMNVEV (reference sequence). The CDR3 extends over 12 amino acids. CDR3 in amino acids: CASSPSPYEQYF. The CDR3 DNA reads TGTGCCAGCAGTCCGTCCCCCTACGAGCAGTACTTC.

This clonotype was counted at least ten times. This chain joins TRBV6-2 or TRBV6-3 and TRBJ2-7; D gene ambiguous. Per germline, CDR1 MNHEY and CDR2 SVGEGT. The CDR3 consists of 14 residues. Trimming pared 5 bases from V and 5 bases from J, leaving 16 bases between. CDR3 nucleotides: TGTGCCAGCAGTCCCAAGCTCGGATCCCACGAGCAGTACTTC. This gives the protein CASSPKLGSHEQYF.

Ten or more counts support this clonotype. The chain links TRBV7-9 to TRBJ2-1, with a possible D match to TRBD2 (6 bases). V lost 1 base to trimming and J lost 5 bases, with 15 bases between them. Germline V gene lookup returns CDR1 SEHNR and CDR2 FQNEAQ (reference sequence). The CDR3 consists of 16 residues. CDR3 bases: TGTGCCAGCAGCTTAGTCTTCTCGTCTAGCGACAATGAGCAGTTCTTC. Protein product: CASSLVFSSSDNEQFF.

This clonotype came up many times. The chain employs TRBV5-1 and TRBJ1-1; possible D gene TRBD1, 5 bases. The V end lost 2 bases, the J end lost 0 bases, and 23 bases lay between the germline ends. Germline V gene lookup returns CDR1 SGHRS and CDR2 YFSETQ. This CDR3 region has 19 residues. The chain's CDR3 is CASSLNPRERYIMNTEAFF. The CDR3 DNA follows: TGCGCCAGCAGCTTAAACCCCAGGGAGCGATATATCATGAACACTGAAGCTTTCTTT.

This clonotype was counted many times. The chain recombines TRBV18 with TRBJ1-3; the D is unclear. The length of the CDR3 is 14 residues. Looked up from germline, CDR1 is KGHSH and CDR2 is LQKENI. The V gene lost 3 bases and the J gene lost 2 bases, with 8 bases spanning the gap. The DNA for the CDR3 is TGTGCCAGCTCACCCTTTCGCGCTGGAAACACCATATATTTT. This gives the protein CASSPFRAGNTIYF.